This TCR beta chain is drawn from a study of T cell responses to AZD1222 COVID-19 vaccine. This table comes from immunoSEQ multiplex PCR, and its TCRdb copy is limited to in-frame clones, with some not included. The sample includes roughly 140,000 clones, almost 90% of them seen just once. This material consisted of peripheral blood, taken on day 0 of AZD1222 vaccination. The receptor was isolated from an adult in good health.

CDR3 DNA: TGTGCCTGGAGTGTACAATTGACAAACTATCCCAGGTCTGGGGCCAACGTCCTGACTTTC. Translating it yields CAWSVQLTNYPRSGANVLTF. The V gene is TRBV30, the J gene TRBJ2-6; no firm D call. V lost 0 bases and J 1 base, leaving 22 bases between the germline ends. CDR1 and CDR2 (germline): GTSNPN, SVGIG (reference sequence). This CDR3 is built from 20 residues.